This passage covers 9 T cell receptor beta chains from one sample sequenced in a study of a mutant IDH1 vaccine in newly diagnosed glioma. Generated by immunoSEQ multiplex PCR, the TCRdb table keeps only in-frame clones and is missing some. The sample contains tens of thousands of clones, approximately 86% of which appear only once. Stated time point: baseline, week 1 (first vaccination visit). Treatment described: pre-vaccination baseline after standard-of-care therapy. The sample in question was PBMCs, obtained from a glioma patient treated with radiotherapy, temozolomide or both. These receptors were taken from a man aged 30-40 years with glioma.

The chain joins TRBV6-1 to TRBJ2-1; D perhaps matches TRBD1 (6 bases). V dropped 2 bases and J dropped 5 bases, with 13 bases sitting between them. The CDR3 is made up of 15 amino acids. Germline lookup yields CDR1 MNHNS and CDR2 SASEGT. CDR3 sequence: CASSEIQGSHNEQFF. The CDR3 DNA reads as TGTGCCAGCAGTGAAATTCAGGGGTCGCACAATGAGCAGTTCTTC.

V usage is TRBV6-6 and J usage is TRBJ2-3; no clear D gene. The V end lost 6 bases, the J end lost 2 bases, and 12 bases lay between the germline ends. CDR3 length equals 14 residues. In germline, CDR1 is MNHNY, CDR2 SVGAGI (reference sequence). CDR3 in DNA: TGTGCCAGCAGCCCCGACATCTACACAGATACGCAGTATTTT. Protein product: CASSPDIYTDTQYF.

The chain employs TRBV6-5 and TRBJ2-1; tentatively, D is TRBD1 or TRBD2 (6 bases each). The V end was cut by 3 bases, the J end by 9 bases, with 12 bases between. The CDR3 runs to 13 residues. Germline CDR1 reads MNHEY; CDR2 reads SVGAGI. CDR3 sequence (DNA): TGTGCCAGCAGTTATGAGGGGGGCGGTGAGCAGTTCTTC. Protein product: CASSYEGGGEQFF.

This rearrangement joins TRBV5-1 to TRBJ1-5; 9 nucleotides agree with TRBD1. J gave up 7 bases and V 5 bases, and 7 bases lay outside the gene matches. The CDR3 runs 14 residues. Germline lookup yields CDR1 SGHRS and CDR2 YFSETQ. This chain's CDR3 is CASSFGQGNQPQHF. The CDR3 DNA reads TGCGCCAGCAGTTTCGGACAGGGGAACCAGCCCCAGCATTTT.

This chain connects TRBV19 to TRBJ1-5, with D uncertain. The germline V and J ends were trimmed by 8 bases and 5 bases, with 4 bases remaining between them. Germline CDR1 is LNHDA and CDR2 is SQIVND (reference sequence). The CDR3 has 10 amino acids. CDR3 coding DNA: TGTGCCAGTGGTTATCAGCCCCAGCATTTT. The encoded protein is CASGYQPQHF.

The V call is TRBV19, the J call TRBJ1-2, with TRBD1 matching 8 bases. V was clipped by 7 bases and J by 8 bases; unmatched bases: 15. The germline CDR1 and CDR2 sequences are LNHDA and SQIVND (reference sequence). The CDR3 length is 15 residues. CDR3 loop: CASTSTPGQGRGYTF. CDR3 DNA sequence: TGTGCCAGTACCTCGACCCCCGGACAGGGCCGAGGCTACACCTTC.

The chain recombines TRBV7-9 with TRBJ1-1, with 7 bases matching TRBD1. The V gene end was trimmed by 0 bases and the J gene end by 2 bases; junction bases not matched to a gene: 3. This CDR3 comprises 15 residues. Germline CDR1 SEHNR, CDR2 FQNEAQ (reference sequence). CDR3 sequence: CASSLAQGENTEAFF. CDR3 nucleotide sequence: TGTGCCAGCAGCTTAGCGCAGGGGGAAAACACTGAAGCTTTCTTT.

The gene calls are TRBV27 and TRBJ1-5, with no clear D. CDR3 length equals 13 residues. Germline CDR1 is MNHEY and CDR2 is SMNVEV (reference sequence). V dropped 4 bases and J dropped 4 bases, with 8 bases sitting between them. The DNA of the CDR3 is TGTGCCAGCAGTTACACAACGAATCAGCCCCAGCATTTT. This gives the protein CASSYTTNQPQHF.

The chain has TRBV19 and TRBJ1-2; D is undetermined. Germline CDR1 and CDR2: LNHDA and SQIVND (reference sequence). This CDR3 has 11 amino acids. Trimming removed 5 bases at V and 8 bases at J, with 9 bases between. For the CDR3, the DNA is TGTGCCAGTAGTTCGGGAGGCGGCTACACCTTC. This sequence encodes CASSSGGGYTF. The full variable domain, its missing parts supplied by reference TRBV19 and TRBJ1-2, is DGGITQSPKYLFRKEGQNVTLSCEQNLNHDAMYWYRQDPGQGLRLIYYSQIVNDFQKGDIAEGYSVSREKKESFPLTVTSAQKNPTAFYLCASSSGGGYTFGSGTRLTVV.